This entry describes one TCR beta chain. Its antigen specificity is not known. Per-base qualities were not stored, and no clone one base away is much larger. The source of the sample is a study of OX40 agonist ivuxolimab in advanced cancers. Regarding the study in general: Ivuxolimab was a fully human IgG2 agonistic monoclonal antibody targeting the costimulatory receptor OX40 (CD134). The point of sequencing TCRbeta in the periphery was to test whether ivuxolimab changed TCR sequence diversity and drove clonal T-cell expansion. Prior anti-PD-1, anti-PD-L1 or anti-CTLA-4 therapy was permitted, and 40% of dose-escalation patients had received checkpoint inhibitors. The dose-escalation cohort was approximately 83% male with a mean age of 60 years, ranging from roughly 23 to 85. Of the approximately 54 patients in dose escalation, some 20 had hepatocellular carcinoma, some 15 had melanoma, 9 had renal cell carcinoma and 9 had head and neck cancer. Partial responses occurred in three dose-escalation patients, of whom one had hepatocellular carcinoma and two had cutaneous melanoma. The paper describes the monotherapy dose-escalation part (N of about 47 patients) of the phase I trial of ivuxolimab. Intravenous ivuxolimab was administered to patients every 2 weeks at six dose levels: 0.01, 0.1, 0.3, 1.5, 3 and 10 mg/kg. Paper-wide results and their limitations: In partial responders in the 0.1-3.0 mg/kg groups, normalized peripheral clonal expansion was found to be among the lowest, especially among CD8+ T cells. Low levels of normalized T-cell clonal expansion were also seen in some nonresponding patients. Which antigens the clonally expanded peripheral T cells were specific for was not determined. At doses of 0.1 to 3.0 mg/kg, clonal expansion of both CD4+ and CD8+ blood T cells was observed from baseline to week 6. On average, CD8+ T cells showed more expanded clones than CD4+ T cells after ivuxolimab.

Patients with autoimmune disease history or receiving systemic immunosuppression were excluded from the trial. Peripheral blood for TCR sequencing was collected from all dose cohorts at baseline, on cycle 4 day 1, and on cycle 7 day 1. Samples came from an open-label, multicenter, first-in-human phase I dose-escalation trial of ivuxolimab. Adults with locally advanced or metastatic head and neck squamous cell, hepatocellular, melanoma or renal cell carcinoma were enrolled in the trial. Before TCR sequencing, CD4+ T cells and CD8+ T cells from peripheral blood were sorted into separate populations. The germline V gene sets CDR1 to MDHEN and CDR2 to SYDVKM. The junction shows trimming of 3 bases on V and 4 bases on J, plus 6 bases between the germline ends. The CDR3 has 12 amino acids, counting the end cysteine and phenylalanine. The DNA shown is the 36-base CDR3, in frame from base 1. Genomic DNA was extracted from sorted cells for sequencing of the TCRbeta CDR3 region. The immunoSEQ Assay was used to sequence the TCRbeta CDR3 regions. TCRdb holds this immuneACCESS table with in-frame rearrangements only. Some clones are missing; in checked studies, unresolved V genes explain under half, and the rest has no known cause. A total of about 77,000 clones appear in this sample, roughly 86% of them only once. Less than 3% of the sample comes from the top ten.

The TCR sequence derives from an adult with an advanced solid tumor such as melanoma, head and neck, liver or kidney cancer. This receptor chain uses TRBV28 and TRBJ1-2; the D gene lacks a confident call. The specimen comprised CD4+ or CD8+ T cells sorted from blood, sampled in a trial of the OX40 agonist ivuxolimab. This receptor has the CDR3 CASSFYLYGYTF. In nucleotides, the sequence is TGTGCCAGCAGTTTTTACCTCTATGGCTACACCTTC.